What follows are 25 T cell receptor beta chains derived from one specimen sequenced in a study of synovial regulatory T cells in juvenile arthritis. Here immunoSEQ multiplex PCR was the method, and the copy in TCRdb shows in-frame clones only, minus some. The sample table includes 6,800 or so clones. Sequenced material: Treg cells from blood. As for subset: remaining (HLA-DR-negative) circulating blood Treg cells. All receptors derive from a donor aged 2 to 35 with juvenile idiopathic arthritis.

J is TRBJ2-3 and V is TRBV5-1; the D call of TRBD2 rests on TCRdb alone, since no DNA is present to check it. The CDR3 has 13 amino acids. DNA was not recorded. CDR1 is SGHRS and CDR2 is YFSETQ in the germline V gene. CDR3 protein: CASTSGATDTQYF.

The gene calls are TRBV6-5 and TRBJ2-7; TCRdb indicates TRBD1, and absent DNA this call remains unverified. Germline-derived CDR1 and CDR2 are MNHEY and SVGAGI. The CDR3 is 15 amino acids. No coding sequence is recorded. This chain's CDR3 is CASSYSSRTATEQYF.

The V gene is TRBV15, the J gene TRBJ2-5; TCRdb reports TRBD2, a call that lacks DNA to check it against. CDR1 LNHNV and CDR2 YYDKDF come from the germline V gene (reference sequence). The CDR3 has 16 residues. No coding sequence is recorded. CDR3 loop: CATSRDLGKQERPQYF.

This chain joins TRBV12-5 and TRBJ1-1. Per the germline V gene, CDR1 is LGHNT and CDR2 is FRNRAP. The CDR3 loop spans 16 amino acids. DNA for this receptor is not on file. The CDR3 sequence is CASGLEEAYGGTEAFF. The whole variable domain, remainder taken from reference TRBV12-5 and TRBJ1-1, is DARVTQTPRHKVTEMGQEVTMRCQPILGHNTVFWYRQTMMQGLELLAYFRNRAPLDDSGMPKDRFSAEMPDATLATLKIQPSEPRDSAVYFCASGLEEAYGGTEAFFGQGTRLTVV.

The chain recombines TRBV6-1 with TRBJ2-5; TCRdb lists TRBD1, though no DNA is available to test this call. CDR3 length: 12 amino acids. Only the protein is available. The germline V gene encodes CDR1 MNHNS and CDR2 SASEGT. CDR3 residues: CATWDNPYEQYF.

The chain recombines TRBV6-1 with TRBJ1-5. The CDR3 contains 12 residues. No DNA accompanies this entry. Germline CDR1 is MNHNS and CDR2 is SASEGT. The CDR3 sequence is CASRIRGTPQHF.

The chain combines TRBV9 with TRBJ2-3. The CDR3 runs 13 residues. The DNA sequence is not available. CDR1 is SGDLS, CDR2 YYNGEE, per germline. The CDR3 region is CASSVATTDTQYF.

This sequence joins TRBV6-1 and TRBJ2-5; TCRdb selects TRBD1, and the lack of DNA leaves this call unchecked. This CDR3 is 13 amino acids long. The DNA sequence is not available. The germline V gene encodes CDR1 MNHNS and CDR2 SASEGT. CDR3 sequence: CASSEGPKETQYF.

CDR3 amino acids: CASSGTRYNEQFF. This rearrangement joins TRBV2 to TRBJ2-1; TCRdb designates TRBD2, a call that cannot be tested without DNA. The CDR3 length is 13 residues. No DNA accompanies this entry. The germline V gene has CDR1 SNHLY and CDR2 FYNNEI.

The chain joins TRBV9 to TRBJ2-2; TCRdb returns TRBD2, unconfirmable since there is no DNA. The CDR3 is 13 amino acids. This entry has no DNA. Germline V lookup: CDR1 SGDLS, CDR2 YYNGEE. The CDR3 spells CASSDRVSGELFF.

The chain combines TRBV5-1 with TRBJ1-1. The germline V gene encodes CDR1 SGHRS and CDR2 YFSETQ. The CDR3 contains 14 residues. There is no recorded DNA. The CDR3 sequence: CASSLSKAPIEAFF.

The V call is TRBV10-3, the J call TRBJ2-1; the TCRdb D gene call, TRBD2, has no DNA to confirm it. Germline V lookup: CDR1 ENHRY, CDR2 SYGVKD. The CDR3 covers 15 residues. The entry carries no DNA sequence. CDR3 in amino acids: CAISELARGSNEQFF.

This chain connects TRBV4-3 to TRBJ2-1; TCRdb indicates TRBD2, and absent DNA this call remains unverified. The CDR3 runs to 15 residues. There is no recorded DNA. CDR1 and CDR2 (germline): LGHNA, YSLEER. CDR3 sequence reads: CASSQDRGRGDEQFF.

The chain is built from TRBV25-1 and TRBJ1-2; the TCRdb D gene call, TRBD1, has no DNA to confirm it. The CDR3 covers 15 residues. Nucleotide data are not available. In germline, CDR1 is MGHDK, CDR2 SYGVNS. CDR3 loop: CASSESRRAGYGYTF.

The chain employs TRBV19 and TRBJ1-1. Germline V gene lookup returns CDR1 LNHDA and CDR2 SQIVND (reference sequence). The CDR3 is made up of 13 amino acids. No nucleotide data were recorded. The CDR3 sequence: CASSVQLNTEAFF.

In terms of frequency, this clone is medium-sized. The V call is TRBV27, the J call TRBJ1-5; TCRdb's D call, TRBD1, is unchecked because there is no DNA. Germline V lookup: CDR1 MNHEY, CDR2 SMNVEV (reference sequence). CDR3 length: 13 amino acids. No nucleotide data were recorded. This CDR3 reads CASSRQGPGAQHF.

V gene TRBV14 combines with J gene TRBJ1-1. Per germline, CDR1 SGHDN and CDR2 FVKESK. There are 17 residues in the CDR3. No DNA is listed. CDR3 region: CASSQATPDLRDTEAFF.

The chain has TRBV28 and TRBJ2-3; the TCRdb call, TRBD2, lacks DNA for checking. CDR3 length: 15 residues. The DNA sequence is not available. CDR1 is MDHEN, CDR2 SYDVKM, per germline. The CDR3 region is CASNLLAGGRDTQYF.

The V and J genes are TRBV2 and TRBJ2-1; as DNA is missing, the TRBD1 call by TCRdb cannot be tested. Germline V gives CDR1 SNHLY, CDR2 FYNNEI. This CDR3 has 16 residues. No DNA is recorded. The CDR3 protein is CASSGQAALIRGWQFF.

The V call is TRBV15, the J call TRBJ1-1; the TCRdb D gene call, TRBD1, has no DNA to confirm it. The CDR3 is made up of 16 amino acids. No DNA accompanies this entry. Germline V lookup: CDR1 LNHNV, CDR2 YYDKDF (reference sequence). This CDR3 is CATSRMDRGPNTEAFF.

This sequence joins TRBV19 and TRBJ1-5; TCRdb calls TRBD1, which cannot be checked without DNA. The CDR3 has 16 amino acids. This entry has no DNA. Germline V CDR1 and CDR2: LNHDA, SQIVND (reference sequence). The CDR3 region is CASSICPGAGNQPQHF.

This rearrangement joins TRBV10-2 to TRBJ1-5; without DNA, the TCRdb call of TRBD1 cannot be checked. Germline V CDR1 and CDR2: WSHSY, SAAADI. The CDR3 has 17 amino acids. No DNA was logged. CDR3: CASSVKQGTPSNQPQHF.

This clone is identified as medium-sized from frequency. V gene TRBV5-1 combines with J gene TRBJ2-7. Germline CDR1 and CDR2: SGHRS and YFSETQ. This CDR3 has 14 residues. No DNA sequence is on record. The CDR3 protein is CASSLVGGRYEQYF.

This clone is medium-sized by frequency. The gene calls are TRBV19 and TRBJ2-7; TCRdb picks TRBD1, but there is no DNA to check that call. This CDR3 region has 13 residues. No DNA is listed. Germline V lookup: CDR1 LNHDA, CDR2 SQIVND (reference sequence). The CDR3 reads CASEGQGAYEQYF.

The chain is built from TRBV28 and TRBJ2-3; TCRdb returns TRBD1, unconfirmable since there is no DNA. The V gene's germline CDR1 is MDHEN and CDR2 SYDVKM. The CDR3 spans 12 residues. No DNA was logged. CDR3 protein: CASSFFSVPSDF.